The clone carrying this T cell receptor (beta chain) was detected many times. Its antigen remains unknown. Sorted naive CD8 T cells were those defined as CD8+CD4-CCR7+CD45RA+. TCRdb re-called the PCR reads with MiXCR, one entry per CDR3 protein. The profile shows approximately 680,000 distinct CDR3 sequences, 25% of them singletons. The source of the sample is a study of molecular identifiers for immune sequencing clone quantification. General observations from the study: Clones of above 20 RNA copies carried over 97% of effector molecules; in naive cells they carried under 1%.

CDR1 is DFQATT and CDR2 is SNEGSKA in the germline V gene (reference sequence). The CDR3 is 14 amino acids. Trimming pared 1 base from V and 6 bases from J, leaving 15 bases between. Source material: naive CD8+ T cells from blood, with Jurkat cell RNA spiked in. Subset meaning: FACS-sorted CD8+CD4-CCR7+CD45RA+ naive T cells. The receptor was isolated from a human donor in good health. Some libraries in this study had Jurkat cell RNA spiked in. The chain uses TRBV20-1 and TRBJ1-2; D is uncertain. As DNA, the CDR3 is TGCAGTGCTAGAGCTCGGGGAACGTTGGATGGCTACACCTTC. It specifies CSARARGTLDGYTF.